This T cell receptor beta chain originates from a study of shared clonotypes between healthy human individuals. TCRdb's table, derived via immunoSEQ multiplex PCR, lists solely in-frame clones and lacks some. The repertoire includes about 79,000 clones, about 63% of them detected once, and about 51% sits in the top ten. The germline V gene has CDR1 SNHLY and CDR2 FYNNEI. The CDR3 is made up of 14 amino acids. Trimming cost V 2 bases and J 8 bases, with 13 bases left between them. The specimen sequenced was memory CD8+ T cells sorted from blood. This sample's subset: CD45RO+ cells pooled with CCR7-negative TemRA cells. This TCR was recovered from a man aged 25 to 45 in good health. The V call is TRBV2, the J call TRBJ1-5; no clear D gene. The CDR3 loop is CASSEWPPAEPQHF. CDR3 nucleotide sequence: TGTGCCAGCAGTGAATGGCCTCCGGCGGAGCCCCAGCATTTT.